This T cell receptor (beta chain) appears in the sequencing data of a study of T cells in Graves' hyperthyroidism and ophthalmopathy. As for the study in general: Peripheral blood was drawn at first diagnosis, prior to all treatment.

CDR3 length equals 14 residues. The V and J ends lost 5 bases and 1 base, in that order; junction bases with no gene match: 3. Germline CDR1 LGHNA, CDR2 YNFKEQ. Exclusion followed for patients with uncontrolled infection, other autoimmune disease, pregnancy or lactation. This clonotype was observed many times. The antigen remains unidentified. Using RNA transcripts as the source, TCR beta CDR3 regions were amplified. RT-PCR in the first round (using the HTBI primer set) targeted the TCR CDR3. TCRdb reprocessed the multiplex PCR reads with MiXCR, giving one entry per CDR3 protein. Of hundreds of thousands of distinct CDR3 sequences in the sample, approximately 16% were seen once. Notes on the study in general: Most clonotypes expanded in the thyroid (above 0.001) were also present in blood.

This receptor was identified in a woman between 18 and 29 years old with Graves' ophthalmopathy. Specimen: blood. The gene calls are TRBV4-2 and TRBJ2-3; 7 bases match TRBD1. CDR3 residues: CASSKGQGTDTQYF. For the CDR3, the DNA is TGTGCCAGCAGCAAAGGACAGGGCACAGATACGCAGTATTTT.